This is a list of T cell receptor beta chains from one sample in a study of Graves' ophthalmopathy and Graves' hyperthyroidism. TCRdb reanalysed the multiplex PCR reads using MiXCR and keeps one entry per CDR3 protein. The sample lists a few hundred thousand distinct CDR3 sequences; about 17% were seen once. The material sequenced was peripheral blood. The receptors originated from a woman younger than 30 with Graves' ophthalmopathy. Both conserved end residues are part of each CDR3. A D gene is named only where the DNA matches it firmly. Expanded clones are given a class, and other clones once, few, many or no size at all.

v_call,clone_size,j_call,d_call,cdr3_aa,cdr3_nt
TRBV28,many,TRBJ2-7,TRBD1,CASRHDGGQVPLSLRGQYF,TGTGCCAGCAGACATGACGGGGGACAGGTTCCTCTATCTTTACGAGGGCAGTACTTC
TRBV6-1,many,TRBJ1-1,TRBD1,CASSGGQGAPITEAFF,TGTGCCAGCAGTGGAGGACAGGGGGCGCCCATCACTGAAGCTTTCTTT
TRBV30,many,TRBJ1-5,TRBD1,CAWTGGGNQPQHF,TGTGCCTGGACAGGGGGCGGCAATCAGCCCCAGCATTTT
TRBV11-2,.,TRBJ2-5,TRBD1,CASSSRQGAGQETQYF,TGTGCCAGCAGCTCTCGACAGGGGGCAGGCCAAGAGACCCAGTACTTC
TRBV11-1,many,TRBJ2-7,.,CASSTRTVLLGNEQYF,TGTGCCAGCAGCACCCGGACGGTCCTCCTAGGAAACGAGCAGTACTTC
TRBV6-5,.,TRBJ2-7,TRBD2,CASSYRTSGRAENEQYF,TGTGCCAGCAGTTACCGGACTAGCGGGAGGGCTGAAAACGAGCAGTACTTC
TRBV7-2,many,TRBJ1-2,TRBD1,CASSRGDYGYTF,TGTGCCAGCTCCAGGGGGGACTATGGCTACACCTTC
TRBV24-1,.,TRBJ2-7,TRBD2,CATSDPGLASAYEQYF,TGTGCCACCAGTGACCCCGGACTAGCTTCGGCCTACGAGCAGTACTTC
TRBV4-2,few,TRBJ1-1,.,CASSQDQGGRGTEAFF,TGTGCCAGCAGCCAAGATCAAGGGGGGCGTGGAACTGAAGCTTTCTTT
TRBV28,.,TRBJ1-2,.,CASSRRSNYGYTF,TGTGCCAGCAGCCGACGTTCGAACTATGGCTACACCTTC
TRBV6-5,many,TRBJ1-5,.,CASSYRMNQPQHF,TGTGCCAGCAGTTATCGGATGAATCAGCCCCAGCATTTT
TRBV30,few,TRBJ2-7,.,CAWSWGGESHNFYEQYF,TGTGCCTGGAGTTGGGGCGGGGAGTCTCACAACTTCTACGAGCAGTACTTC
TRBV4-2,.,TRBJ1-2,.,CASSLRAPGYTF,TGTGCCAGCAGTTTACGGGCCCCAGGTTACACCTTC
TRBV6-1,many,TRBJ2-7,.,CASSEVEVYYEQYF,TGTGCCAGCAGTGAAGTGGAGGTGTACTACGAGCAGTACTTC
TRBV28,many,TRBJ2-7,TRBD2,CASISGGAEQYF,TGTGCCAGCATCTCGGGAGGGGCCGAGCAGTACTTC
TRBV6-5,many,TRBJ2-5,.,CASSYSRRGDQETQYF,TGTGCCAGCAGTTACTCGAGGAGGGGGGATCAAGAGACCCAGTACTTC
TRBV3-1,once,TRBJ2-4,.,CASSTRVRNIQYF,TGTGCCAGCAGCACCCGCGTTCGGAACATTCAGTACTTC
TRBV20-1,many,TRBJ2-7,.,CSAPRGPQAYEQYF,TGCAGTGCCCCCAGGGGACCCCAAGCCTACGAGCAGTACTTC
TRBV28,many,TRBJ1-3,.,CASSLRTDRIFGNTIYF,TGTGCCAGCAGTCTTCGGACAGACAGAATTTTTGGAAACACCATATATTTT
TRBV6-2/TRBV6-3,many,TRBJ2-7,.,CASSYGGRSSYEQYF,TGTGCCAGCAGTTACGGCGGACGGAGCTCCTACGAGCAGTACTTC
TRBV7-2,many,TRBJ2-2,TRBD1,CASSSDRANTGELFF,TGTGCCAGCAGCTCGGACAGGGCGAACACCGGGGAGCTGTTTTTT
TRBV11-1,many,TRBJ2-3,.,CASSLGTSGLFVGDTQYF,TGTGCCAGCAGCTTAGGTACTTCGGGACTCTTCGTAGGAGATACGCAGTATTTT
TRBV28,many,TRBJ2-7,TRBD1,CASSFLGQGTHEQYF,TGTGCCAGCAGTTTCCTTGGACAGGGTACCCACGAGCAGTACTTC
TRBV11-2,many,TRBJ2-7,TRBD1,CASSFRGTGVSYEQYF,TGTGCCAGCAGCTTTAGAGGGACAGGGGTATCCTACGAGCAGTACTTC
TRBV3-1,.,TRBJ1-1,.,CASSPAWGHTEAFF,TGTGCCAGCAGCCCGGCCTGGGGGCACACTGAAGCTTTCTTT
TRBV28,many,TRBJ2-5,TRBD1,CASSPLDRYQETQYF,TGTGCCAGCAGCCCCCTGGACAGGTACCAAGAGACCCAGTACTTC
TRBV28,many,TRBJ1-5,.,CASSSHRGGREVSSNQPQHF,TGTGCCAGCAGTTCCCACCGAGGAGGAAGGGAAGTCTCGAGCAATCAGCCCCAGCATTTT
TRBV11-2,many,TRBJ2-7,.,CASSWGRVLLSYEQYF,TGTGCCAGCAGCTGGGGCCGGGTTCTCCTATCCTACGAGCAGTACTTC
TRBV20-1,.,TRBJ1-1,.,CSATRGGEAFF,TGCAGTGCTACCCGGGGGGGAGAAGCTTTCTTT
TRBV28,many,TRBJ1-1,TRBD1,CASSSGQGFWTEAFF,TGTGCCAGCAGTTCCGGACAGGGGTTTTGGACTGAAGCTTTCTTT
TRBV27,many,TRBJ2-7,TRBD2,CASSLTSGGRTSYEQYF,TGTGCCAGCAGTCTGACTAGCGGGGGGCGTACGTCCTACGAGCAGTACTTC
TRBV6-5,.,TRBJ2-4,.,CASSSTNIKAKNIQYF,TGTGCCAGCAGTTCGACTAATATTAAGGCCAAAAACATTCAGTACTTC
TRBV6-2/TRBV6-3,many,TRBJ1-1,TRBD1,CASSGRTGRTEAFF,TGTGCCAGCAGTGGCCGGACAGGGAGAACTGAAGCTTTCTTT
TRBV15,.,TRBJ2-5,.,CATSRDDVGGWGETQYF,TGTGCCACCAGCAGAGATGATGTGGGAGGATGGGGAGAGACCCAGTACTTC
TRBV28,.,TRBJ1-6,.,CASTFGVNSPLHF,TGTGCCAGCACTTTTGGTGTTAATTCACCCCTCCACTTT
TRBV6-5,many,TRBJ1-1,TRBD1,CASSPPWTGLPEAFF,TGTGCCAGCAGTCCCCCTTGGACAGGGTTACCTGAAGCTTTCTTT
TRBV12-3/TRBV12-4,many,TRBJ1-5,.,CASSSTGYSNQPQHF,TGTGCCAGCAGTTCCACGGGGTATAGCAATCAGCCCCAGCATTTT
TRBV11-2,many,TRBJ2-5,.,CASLPRAGTVETQYF,TGTGCCAGCCTCCCACGGGCGGGAACTGTAGAGACCCAGTACTTC
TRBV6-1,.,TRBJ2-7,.,CAISDSYEQYF,TGTGCCATCAGCGACAGCTACGAGCAGTACTTC
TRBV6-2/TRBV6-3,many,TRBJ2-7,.,CASSRQTNEQYF,TGTGCCAGCAGCCGCCAGACGAACGAGCAGTACTTC
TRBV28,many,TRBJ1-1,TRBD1,CASSSYRGGVNTEAFF,TGTGCCAGCAGCTCCTACAGGGGCGGGGTGAACACTGAAGCTTTCTTT
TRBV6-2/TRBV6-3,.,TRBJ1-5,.,CASSYSAGTQPQHF,TGTGCCAGCAGTTACAGTGCAGGGACTCAGCCCCAGCATTTT
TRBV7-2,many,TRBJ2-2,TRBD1,CASSEGQGNTGELFF,TGTGCCAGCAGCGAGGGACAGGGGAACACCGGGGAGCTGTTTTTT
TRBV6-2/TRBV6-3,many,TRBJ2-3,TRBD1,CASSPLGGRGTDTQYF,TGTGCCAGCAGTCCCCTAGGGGGCCGCGGCACAGATACGCAGTATTTT
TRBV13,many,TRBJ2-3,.,CASSTRVGEGPNTQYF,TGTGCCAGCAGCACAAGAGTGGGCGAGGGCCCGAATACGCAGTATTTT
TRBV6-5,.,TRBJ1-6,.,CASSYEDRSHSPLHF,TGTGCCAGCAGTTACGAGGACCGTTCGCATTCACCCCTCCACTTT
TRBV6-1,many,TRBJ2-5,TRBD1,CASSESRGQRETQYF,TGTGCCAGCAGTGAATCAAGGGGGCAGAGAGAGACCCAGTACTTC
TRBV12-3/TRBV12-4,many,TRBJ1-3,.,CASILGRVHSGNTIYF,TGTGCCAGCATCCTTGGTAGGGTACACTCTGGAAACACCATATATTTT
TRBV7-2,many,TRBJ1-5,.,CASSLERGNQPQHF,TGTGCCAGCAGCTTAGAAAGGGGCAATCAGCCCCAGCATTTT